This T cell receptor beta chain was obtained from a study of T cell responses to AZD1222 COVID-19 vaccine. Study results and caveats: The span of vaccine-associated CD4 TCRs extended across spike, with dominance at 160-218 and 743-854. Nearly half of the spike-specific TCRs reportedly recognize variant regions that carry no mutations. Sampled repertoires all dated from after the peak T cell response. Females outnumbered males among donors, who were mostly white British; clonal diversity was possibly underestimated.

TCRdb's table, derived via immunoSEQ multiplex PCR, lists solely in-frame clones and lacks some. The sample has roughly 67,000 clones, 70% to 90% seen once. Comment on this clone: Its cognate antigen is unknown.

V was shortened by 5 bases and J by 7 bases, with 12 bases between the two germline ends. The CDR3 runs 13 residues. The starting material was peripheral blood, obtained on day 0 of AZD1222 vaccination. This clonotype originated in an adult in good health. This chain connects TRBV12-3 or TRBV12-4 to TRBJ2-1; D may be TRBD2 (6 bases). The CDR3 coding sequence is TGTGCCAGCAGTATGGGACTTCCGAATGAGCAGTTCTTC. Residues: CASSMGLPNEQFF.